This T cell receptor beta chain derives from a study of blood T cell repertoires in COVID-19 (dated by TCRdb to about 2020). Describing the broader study: Samples from collaborators originated in the United States, Italy and Spain and spanned both the acute and convalescent phases of COVID-19. The sample metadata nearly always contained a de-identified subject ID, COVID-19 status, age in years and sex. A freely available public database, intended as a resource for researchers studying the immune response to SARS-CoV-2, is where the repertoires were released. Samples were obtained from the ongoing ImmuneRACE study (first 160 participants) and from 1,000 to 1,500 subjects provided by 6 global collaborators. The material from the prospective study consisted of cDNA or gDNA derived from T cells, B-cell-depleted T cells, or PBMCs. The dataset comprised deeply sampled blood TCRbeta repertoires from subjects exposed to, actively infected with, or recovered from COVID-19. Where available, HLA class I and class II types were obtained from metadata supplied by the sample provider rather than from assay-based typing. Broader findings and caveats from the paper: Clinical and demographic metadata were provided uncurated, with the amount varying by source and participant.

TCRbeta CDR3 regions were amplified from genomic DNA using the immunoSEQ Assay, a bias-controlled multiplex PCR. Regarding the original processing steps: The number of nucleated cells in each sample was estimated from the amplification of reference gene primers within the assay. Sequence reads were collapsed and filtered to measure the absolute abundance of every unique TCRbeta CDR3 rearrangement. For each sample, productive Simpson clonality was calculated as the square root of Simpson's diversity index across productive rearrangements. TCRdb stores this immuneACCESS table with in-frame sequences only. Part of the clones is absent; in the studies checked, under half of the shortfall reflects unresolved V genes, and no reason is known for the rest. The V and J calls and clone size are taken from that table; D and trimming were inferred from the DNA. A total of 150,000 to 200,000 clones appear in this sample, 80% to 90% of them only once. About an eighth of the sample lies in the top ten.

Turning to this clone: The antigen this receptor binds is unknown. The sample holds no much larger clone one base away, and base qualities are not on file.

One collaborating source in Seattle enrolled patients while the patients were actively infected and followed the patients over time throughout the course of disease. Whole blood was collected in K2EDTA tubes by collaborating institutions according to the institutions' own protocols. For TCRbeta analysis, collaborators shipped samples as frozen whole blood, isolated PBMCs, or DNA extracted from either of those sample types. A distance of 14 bases separates the germline ends of V and J, which lose 2 bases and 3 bases respectively. Counted from cysteine to phenylalanine, this CDR3 has 16 amino acids. Only the CDR3 region is kept as DNA, spanning 48 bases read in frame from base 1. The germline V gene provides CDR1 SGHTA and CDR2 FQGTGA.

The sequence is built from TRBV7-3 and TRBJ1-3, and TRBD1 may be the D gene, going by 5 matching bases. Sequencing was performed on peripheral blood. The receptor's source is a woman between 70 and 85 years old with COVID-19, enrolled during active disease. The CDR3 amino acid sequence is: CASSLAGRGFGNTIYF. The sequence in DNA is TGTGCCAGCAGCTTAGCGGGGCGCGGGTTTGGAAACACCATATATTTT.